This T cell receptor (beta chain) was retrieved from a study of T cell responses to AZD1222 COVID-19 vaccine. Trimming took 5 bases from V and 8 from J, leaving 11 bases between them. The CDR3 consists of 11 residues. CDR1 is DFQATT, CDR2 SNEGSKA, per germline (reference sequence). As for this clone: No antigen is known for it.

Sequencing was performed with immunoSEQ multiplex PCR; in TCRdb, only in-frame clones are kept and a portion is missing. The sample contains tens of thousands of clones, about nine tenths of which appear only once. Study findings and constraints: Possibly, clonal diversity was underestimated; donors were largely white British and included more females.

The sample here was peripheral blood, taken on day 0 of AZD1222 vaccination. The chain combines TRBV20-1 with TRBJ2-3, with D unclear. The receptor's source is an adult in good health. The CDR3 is CSAPKKGTQYF. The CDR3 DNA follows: TGCAGTGCTCCCAAAAAGGGTACGCAGTATTTT.